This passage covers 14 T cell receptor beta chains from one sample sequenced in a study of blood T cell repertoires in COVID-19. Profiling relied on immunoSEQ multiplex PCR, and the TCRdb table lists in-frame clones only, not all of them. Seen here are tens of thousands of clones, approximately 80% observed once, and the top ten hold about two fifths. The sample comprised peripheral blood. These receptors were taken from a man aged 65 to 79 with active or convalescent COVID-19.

The DNA for the CDR3 is TGCGCCAGCACCCTGAACGGGAATTCGGGGGAAGGCTACACCTTC. This gives the protein CASTLNGNSGEGYTF. This sequence joins TRBV5-1 and TRBJ1-2, with D possibly matching TRBD1 (5 bases). The CDR3 consists of 15 residues. Germline V lookup: CDR1 SGHRS, CDR2 YFSETQ. V shed 6 bases and J shed 8 bases, with 23 bases lying between them.

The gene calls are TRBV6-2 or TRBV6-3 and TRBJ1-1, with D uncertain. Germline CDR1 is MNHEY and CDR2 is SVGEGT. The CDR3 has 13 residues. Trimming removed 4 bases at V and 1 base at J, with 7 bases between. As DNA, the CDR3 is TGTGCCAGCAGTTTCACAGAGAACACTGAAGCTTTCTTT. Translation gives CASSFTENTEAFF.

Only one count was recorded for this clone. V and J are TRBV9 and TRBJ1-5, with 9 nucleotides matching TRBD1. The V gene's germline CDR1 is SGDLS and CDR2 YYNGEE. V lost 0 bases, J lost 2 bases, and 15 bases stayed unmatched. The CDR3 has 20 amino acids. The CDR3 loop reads CASSVAQGQGLLRGNQPQHF. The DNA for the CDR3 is TGTGCCAGCAGCGTAGCTCAGGGACAGGGTCTCCTCAGGGGCAATCAGCCCCAGCATTTT.

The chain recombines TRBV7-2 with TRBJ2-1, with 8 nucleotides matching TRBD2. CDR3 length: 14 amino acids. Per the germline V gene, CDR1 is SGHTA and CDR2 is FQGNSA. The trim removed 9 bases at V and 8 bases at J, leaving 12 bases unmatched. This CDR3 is CASRLGRAIDEQFF. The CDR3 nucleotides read TGTGCCAGTCGCCTCGGGAGGGCAATCGATGAGCAGTTCTTC.

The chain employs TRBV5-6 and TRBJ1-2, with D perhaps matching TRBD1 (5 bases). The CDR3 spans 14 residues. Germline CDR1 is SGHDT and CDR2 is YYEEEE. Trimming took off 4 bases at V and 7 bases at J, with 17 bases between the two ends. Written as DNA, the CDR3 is TGTGCCAGCAGCCGGGGGACCGGCGGGTTTGGCTACACCTTC. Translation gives CASSRGTGGFGYTF.

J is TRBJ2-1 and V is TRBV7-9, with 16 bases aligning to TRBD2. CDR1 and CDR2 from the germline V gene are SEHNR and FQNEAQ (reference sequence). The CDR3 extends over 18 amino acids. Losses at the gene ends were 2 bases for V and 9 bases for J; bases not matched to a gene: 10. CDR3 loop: CASSLTLPGTSGRGEQFF. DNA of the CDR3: TGTGCCAGCAGCTTAACTCTCCCCGGGACTAGCGGGAGGGGTGAGCAGTTCTTC.

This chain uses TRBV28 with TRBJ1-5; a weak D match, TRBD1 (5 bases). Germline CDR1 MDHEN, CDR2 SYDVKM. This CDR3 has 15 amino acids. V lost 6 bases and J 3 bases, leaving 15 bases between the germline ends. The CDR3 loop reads CASSLEEGYNQPQHF. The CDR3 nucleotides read TGTGCCAGCAGCCTTGAGGAGGGGTACAATCAGCCCCAGCATTTT.

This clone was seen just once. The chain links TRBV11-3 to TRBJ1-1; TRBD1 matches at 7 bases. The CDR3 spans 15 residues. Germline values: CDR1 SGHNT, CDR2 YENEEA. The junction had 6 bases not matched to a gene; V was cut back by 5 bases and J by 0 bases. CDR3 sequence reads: CASSPPGGMNTEAFF. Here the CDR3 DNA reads TGTGCCAGCAGCCCCCCAGGGGGAATGAACACTGAAGCTTTCTTT.

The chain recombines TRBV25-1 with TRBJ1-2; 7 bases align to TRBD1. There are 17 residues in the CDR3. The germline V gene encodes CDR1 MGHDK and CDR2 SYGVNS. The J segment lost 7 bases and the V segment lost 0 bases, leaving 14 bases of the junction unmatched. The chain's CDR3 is CASSEYPPRAPGGGYTF. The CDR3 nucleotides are TGTGCCAGCAGTGAATACCCCCCCCGGGCTCCAGGGGGTGGCTACACCTTC.

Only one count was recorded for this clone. CDR3 region: CATSDLRQGHTGELFF. CDR3 bases: TGTGCCACCAGTGACCTTCGACAGGGTCACACCGGGGAGCTGTTTTTT. This sequence joins TRBV24-1 and TRBJ2-2; TRBD1 matches at 7 bases. Trimming removed 4 bases from V and 3 bases from J; junction bases left unmatched: 7. The germline V gene has CDR1 KGHDR and CDR2 SFDVKD. CDR3 size: 16 residues.

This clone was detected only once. CDR3 nucleotides: TGTGCCAGCAGTCGGCGGCAAAGGAACACCGGGGAGCTGTTTTTT. It specifies CASSRRQRNTGELFF. This chain connects TRBV6-5 to TRBJ2-2; D call uncertain. The CDR3 is 15 residues long. Deletions cut 5 bases from V and 1 base from J, with 11 bases between. In germline, CDR1 is MNHEY, CDR2 SVGAGI.

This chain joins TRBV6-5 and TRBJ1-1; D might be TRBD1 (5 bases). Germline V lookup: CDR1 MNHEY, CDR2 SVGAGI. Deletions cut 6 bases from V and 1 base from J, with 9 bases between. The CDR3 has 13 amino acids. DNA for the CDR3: TGTGCCAGCAGCCAGGGAAGGAACACTGAAGCTTTCTTT. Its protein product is CASSQGRNTEAFF.

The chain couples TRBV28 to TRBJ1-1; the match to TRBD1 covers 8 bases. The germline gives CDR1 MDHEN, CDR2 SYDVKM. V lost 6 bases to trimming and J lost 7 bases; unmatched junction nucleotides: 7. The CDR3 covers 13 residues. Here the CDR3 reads CASSPNRGYEAFF. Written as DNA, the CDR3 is TGTGCCAGCAGCCCGAACAGGGGGTATGAAGCTTTCTTT.

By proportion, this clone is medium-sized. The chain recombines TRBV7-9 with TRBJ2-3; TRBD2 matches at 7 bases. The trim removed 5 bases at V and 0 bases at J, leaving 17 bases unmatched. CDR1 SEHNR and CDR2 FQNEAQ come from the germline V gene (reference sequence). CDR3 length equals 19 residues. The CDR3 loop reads CASSGRLAGLTYSTDTQYF. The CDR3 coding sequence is TGTGCCAGCAGCGGCCGTTTAGCGGGTCTTACGTATAGCACAGATACGCAGTATTTT.